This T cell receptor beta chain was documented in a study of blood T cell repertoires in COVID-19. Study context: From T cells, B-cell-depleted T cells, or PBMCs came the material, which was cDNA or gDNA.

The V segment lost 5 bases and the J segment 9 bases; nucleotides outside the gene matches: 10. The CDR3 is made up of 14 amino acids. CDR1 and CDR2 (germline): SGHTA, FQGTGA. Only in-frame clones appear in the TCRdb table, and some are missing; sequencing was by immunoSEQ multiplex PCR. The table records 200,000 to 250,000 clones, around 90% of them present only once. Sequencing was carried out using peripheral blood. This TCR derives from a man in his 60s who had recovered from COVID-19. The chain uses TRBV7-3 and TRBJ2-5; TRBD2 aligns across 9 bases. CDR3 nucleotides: TGTGCCAGCAGCATTAGCGGGGGAGGAGGGGCCCAGTACTTC. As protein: CASSISGGGGAQYF.